The sequence of this T cell receptor (beta chain) was determined in a study of blood T cell repertoires in COVID-19. Study information: The United States, Italy and Spain provided the acute and convalescent COVID-19 samples. Sources were T cells, B-cell-depleted T cells, or PBMCs; the material itself was cDNA or gDNA.

CDR3 size: 15 residues. V lost 8 bases, J lost 0 bases, and 10 bases stayed unmatched. Germline V gene data show CDR1 as MNHEY and CDR2 as SVGAGI. In the authors' workflow: Estimated nucleated cell counts came from reference gene primer amplification. Data came from immunoSEQ multiplex PCR; TCRdb stores just in-frame clones and leaves some out. V, J and clone size reflect that table, while D and trimming were determined from the DNA. This sample has roughly 65,000 clones, with around 84% found just once. Specimen: peripheral blood. The V gene is TRBV6-5, the J gene TRBJ2-7; TRBD2 aligns across 7 bases. The sequence came from a man in his forties or fifties with acute or convalescent COVID-19. The CDR3 nucleotides are TGTGCCAGCTGGGGAGGGGACTCGAGCTCCTACGAGCAGTACTTC. Protein sequence: CASWGGDSSSYEQYF.